One T cell receptor (beta chain) is described in this entry. The record originates from a study of blood T cell repertoires in COVID-19. Study summary: Samples came from the United States, Italy and Spain, spanning acute and convalescent COVID-19.

Original analysis: For nucleated cells, counts were estimated from reference gene primer amplification. The table came from immunoSEQ multiplex PCR; TCRdb's copy has only in-frame clones and leaves some out. V and J calls and clone size are copied from that table; D and trimming were computed from the DNA. Found here are over 80,000 clones, roughly 88% of them singletons; the top ten hold about 6.7%. Germline CDR1 and CDR2: SGHAT and FQNNGV. The CDR3 contains 12 residues. Trimming took 6 bases from V and 7 from J, leaving 12 bases between them. This sequence joins TRBV11-2 and TRBJ1-1; D is perhaps TRBD1 (5 bases). The sequenced sample consisted of peripheral blood. This clonotype was sampled from a man between 65 and 80 years old with acute or convalescent COVID-19. The CDR3, as DNA: TGTGCCAGCAGAACGGACACCCGTGAAGCTTTCTTT. It yields the protein CASRTDTREAFF. Variable domain in full (rest from reference TRBV11-2 and TRBJ1-1): EAGVAQSPRYKIIEKRQSVAFWCNPISGHATLYWYQQILGQGPKLLIQFQNNGVVDDSQLPKDRFSAERLKGVDSTLKIQPAKLEDSAVYLCASRTDTREAFFGQGTRLTVV.